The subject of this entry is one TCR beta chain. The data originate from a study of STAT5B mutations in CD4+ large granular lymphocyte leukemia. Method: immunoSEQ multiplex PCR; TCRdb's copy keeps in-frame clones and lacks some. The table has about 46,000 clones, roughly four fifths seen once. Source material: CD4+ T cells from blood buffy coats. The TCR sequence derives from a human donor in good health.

The CDR3 reads CSVGRVNTGELFF. As DNA, the CDR3 is TGCAGCGTTGGCAGGGTAAACACCGGGGAGCTGTTTTTT. The gene calls are TRBV29-1 and TRBJ2-2; D may be TRBD1 (5 bases). With 4 bases removed from V and 2 bases from J, the gap between germline ends came to 8 bases. Germline V gene sequence: CDR1 SQVTM, CDR2 ANQGSEA. The CDR3 has 13 amino acids.